This is a list of T cell receptor beta chains from one sample in a study of T-cell reconstitution after alpha-beta-depleted transplantation in children. In TCRdb, the PCR reads were re-called with MiXCR into one record per CDR3 protein. The sample lists over 45,000 distinct CDR3 sequences, roughly 45% seen once, with about 98% in the top ten. The starting material was PBMCs, mostly from graft donor cells, obtained 360 days after TCRalphabeta/CD19-depleted stem cell transplant. The receptors originated from a male patient younger than 18 who had a stem cell transplant for acute lymphoblastic leukemia, so the T cells may come from the graft donor. CDR3s include the opening cysteine and the closing phenylalanine or tryptophan. A D gene is named only where the DNA matches it firmly. Rows give clone size only sometimes, using once, few, many, or a class for an expanded clone.

TGTGCCACCTCCCACACCCGCACCGGGGAGCTGTTTTTT	CATSHTRTGELFF	.	TRBJ2-2	.	TRBV28
TGTGCCAGCAGCCCAGGGACTAGCGGAGGCTCCTACGAGCAGTACTTC	CASSPGTSGGSYEQYF	TRBD2	TRBJ2-7	.	TRBV12-3/TRBV12-4
TGTGCCAGTAGTATAGGCGTGGGAGTCCGCTACGAGCAGTACTTC	CASSIGVGVRYEQYF	.	TRBJ2-7	.	TRBV19
TGTGCCAGCAGCTTAGGACAGAGGAACACTGAAGCTTTCTTT	CASSLGQRNTEAFF	.	TRBJ1-1	.	TRBV28
TGCAGTGCCACATTGGCGGGCCACAAGTACAATGAGCAGTTCTTC	CSATLAGHKYNEQFF	.	TRBJ2-1	.	TRBV20-1
TGCGCCAGCAGCTGGGACACGAGCACAGATACGCAGTATTTT	CASSWDTSTDTQYF	.	TRBJ2-3	.	TRBV5-1
TGTGCCAGCAGCTTGGGAACAGGCACATCCTACGAGCAGTACTTC	CASSLGTGTSYEQYF	.	TRBJ2-7	.	TRBV5-6
TGCAGTGCTAGATCTGTCGACAGGGGGGCTGGCAATCAGCCCCAGCATTTT	CSARSVDRGAGNQPQHF	TRBD1	TRBJ1-5	.	TRBV20-1
TGTGCCAGCTCCCCTATCGGGTGGTACGAGCAGTACTTC	CASSPIGWYEQYF	.	TRBJ2-7	.	TRBV5-6
TGCAGCGTTGTTGGACAATCCTACGAGCAGTACTTC	CSVVGQSYEQYF	.	TRBJ2-7	.	TRBV29-1
TGTGCCAGCAGCCAAGATAAGGGGGCTAGCGGCCAAGAGACCCAGTACTTC	CASSQDKGASGQETQYF	.	TRBJ2-5	.	TRBV4-2
TGTGCCAGCAGCCAAGATCTTTCGTCGGGGTTAAGGGGAGGCACTGAAGCTTTCTTT	CASSQDLSSGLRGGTEAFF	.	TRBJ1-1	.	TRBV4-2
TGTGCCAGGGGGGGAGCGGAAGAGCAGTACTTC	CARGGAEEQYF	.	TRBJ2-7	.	TRBV2
TGTGCCAGCAGCCGGGGTGGGTACCAAGAGACCCAGTACTTC	CASSRGGYQETQYF	.	TRBJ2-5	.	TRBV5-6
TGTGCCAGCAGCTTAAAGTTACCTGGGGCCAACGTCCTGACTTTC	CASSLKLPGANVLTF	.	TRBJ2-6	.	TRBV5-4
TGTGCCAGCAGTGGTCCAGGGAGCGGGGGGACCCAGTACTTC	CASSGPGSGGTQYF	TRBD2	TRBJ2-5	few	TRBV12-3/TRBV12-4
TGTGCCAGCAGTTACGGGGACGCCTACGAGCAGTACTTC	CASSYGDAYEQYF	.	TRBJ2-7	.	TRBV6-5
TGTGCCACCCCCCACAGGGCGGGCACCGGGGAGCTGTTTTTT	CATPHRAGTGELFF	.	TRBJ2-2	few	TRBV24-1
TGTGCCAGCAGCTTAGCGGGGACTAGCACAGATACGCAGTATTTT	CASSLAGTSTDTQYF	.	TRBJ2-3	.	TRBV7-2
TGCAGCGTTGGCCGGAGTTCAGATACGCAGTATTTT	CSVGRSSDTQYF	.	TRBJ2-3	few	TRBV29-1
TGTGCCACATCCGGGACAGTGAACACCGGGGAGCTGTTTTTT	CATSGTVNTGELFF	TRBD1	TRBJ2-2	.	TRBV2
TGTGCCAGCAGTTTAGGGGGGGTTCAGCCCCAGCATTTT	CASSLGGVQPQHF	.	TRBJ1-5	.	TRBV12-3/TRBV12-4
TGTGCCAGCAGCTCCCCCGTGGCTGCTACCAGGGAGACCCAGTACTTC	CASSSPVAATRETQYF	.	TRBJ2-5	few	TRBV7-9
TGTGCCAGCAGCCCGGGGGACGGGCAAGAGACCCAGTACTTC	CASSPGDGQETQYF	.	TRBJ2-5	.	TRBV7-9
TGCGCCAGCAGCCAAGGTCCCCCCAGGGTAAATACGCAGTATTTT	CASSQGPPRVNTQYF	.	TRBJ2-3	.	TRBV4-3
TGTGCCAGCAGCCAAGAGGGGGCGTTTGGCTACACCTTC	CASSQEGAFGYTF	.	TRBJ1-2	few	TRBV4-2
TGCGCCAGCAGCTTACAGGGCGAGAATTCACCCCTCCACTTT	CASSLQGENSPLHF	.	TRBJ1-6	.	TRBV5-1
TGTGCCACCAGCCAATCCAGGAGGGCCTACGAGCAGTACTTC	CATSQSRRAYEQYF	.	TRBJ2-7	.	TRBV15
TGTGCCAGCTCACCAGTGGGACAGGGTACCTACGAGCAGTACTTC	CASSPVGQGTYEQYF	TRBD1	TRBJ2-7	.	TRBV18